The next 20 T cell receptor beta chains were all read from a single sample in a study of beta chain features in type 1 diabetes. Study-level points and caveats: Type 1 diabetes patients had TCRB CDR3s that were shorter (moderately but significantly so) in all four CD4+ subsets.

Antigen specificity for these receptors is unknown. Expressed TCRB transcripts were sequenced because the entire RNA isolate underwent reverse transcription. Assay: immunoSEQ multiplex PCR; the TCRdb copy retains only in-frame clones and omits some. The sample holds around 250,000 clones, over 20% seen once. Sequencing was carried out using naive CD4+ T cells from blood. These receptors were collected from a woman aged 40 to 50 with type 1 diabetes.

The V and J genes are TRBV28 and TRBJ2-5, with D uncertain. CDR1 MDHEN and CDR2 SYDVKM come from the germline V gene. Between the trimmed V and J ends, which lost 3 bases and 5 bases, there was a span of 4 bases. The CDR3 runs to 11 residues. The DNA of the CDR3 is TGTGCCAGCAGTTTGGCCGAGACCCAGTACTTC. It encodes CASSLAETQYF.

The V gene is TRBV29-1, the J gene TRBJ1-1; D is undetermined. The CDR3 covers 13 residues. The germline V and J ends were trimmed by 4 bases and 1 base, with 10 bases remaining between them. Germline values: CDR1 SQVTM, CDR2 ANQGSEA. The CDR3 coding sequence is TGCAGCGTTGTCGAGGGAAAGAACACTGAAGCTTTCTTT. The encoded protein is CSVVEGKNTEAFF. Using reference TRBV29-1 and TRBJ1-1 for the parts outside the CDR3, the full variable domain is SAVISQKPSRDICQRGTSLTIQCQVDSQVTMMFWYRQQPGQSLTLIATANQGSEATYESGFVIDKFPISRPNLTFSTLTVSNMSPEDSSIYLCSVVEGKNTEAFFGQGTRLTVV.

There are a few counts of this clone. Written as DNA, the CDR3 is TGTGCCAGCAGTTCCCCAGGGCCCAGGGGATTCAACACCATATATTTT. Amino acid sequence: CASSSPGPRGFNTIYF. The rearrangement uses TRBV27 and TRBJ1-3, with D possibly TRBD1 on 6 matching bases. The length of the CDR3 is 16 residues. V lost 4 bases and J lost 7, with 20 bases in between. From germline, CDR1 is MNHEY and CDR2 SMNVEV (reference sequence).

The chain couples TRBV5-1 to TRBJ1-2; D is uncertain. V was cut by 7 bases and J by 1 base, with 17 bases left in between. Germline V gives CDR1 SGHRS, CDR2 YFSETQ. The CDR3 covers 15 residues. CDR3 bases: TGCGCCAGCGTTGGCAGTCCAACCGTTAACTATGGCTACACCTTC. It specifies CASVGSPTVNYGYTF.

The J gene is TRBJ2-1, the V gene TRBV7-9; 9 bases match TRBD2. The CDR3 runs 14 residues. CDR1 and CDR2 from the germline V gene are SEHNR and FQNEAQ (reference sequence). V dropped 6 bases and J dropped 9; count of bases not matched to a gene: 9. This CDR3 reads CASSSPSGMGEQFF. The CDR3 region has the DNA TGTGCCAGCAGTTCTCCTAGCGGGATGGGTGAGCAGTTCTTC.

The rearrangement links TRBV14 to TRBJ2-3, with D uncertain. V was trimmed by 0 bases and J by 2 bases, leaving 9 bases between them. The CDR3 length is 15 residues. The V gene's germline CDR1 is SGHDN and CDR2 FVKESK. CDR3 residues: CASSQDFDITDTQYF. The CDR3 DNA reads as TGTGCCAGCAGCCAAGATTTCGACATCACAGATACGCAGTATTTT.

The chain employs TRBV9 and TRBJ2-1; D is unresolved. The germline gives CDR1 SGDLS, CDR2 YYNGEE. The V end was cut by 4 bases, the J end by 8 bases, with 7 bases between. CDR3 size: 11 residues. The CDR3 loop reads CASSPSDEQFF. The CDR3 nucleotides read TGTGCCAGCAGCCCCTCCGATGAGCAGTTCTTC. The complete variable domain, with remaining parts taken from reference TRBV9 and TRBJ2-1, reads DSGVTQTPKHLITATGQRVTLRCSPRSGDLSVYWYQQSLDQGLQFLIQYYNGEERAKGNILERFSAQQFPDLHSELNLSSLELGDSALYFCASSPSDEQFFGPGTRLTVL.

The sample holds a few counts of this clone. CDR3 loop: CASSLRQGVDSPLHF. CDR3 DNA sequence: TGTGCCAGCAGCTTGAGACAGGGAGTGGATTCACCCCTCCACTTT. This chain joins TRBV7-9 and TRBJ1-6, with 7 positions matching TRBD1. The ends lost 3 bases at V and 8 bases at J; junction bases unmatched: 7. There are 15 residues in the CDR3. CDR1 and CDR2 from the germline V gene are SEHNR and FQNEAQ (reference sequence).

Written as DNA, the CDR3 is TGTGCCAGCAGCTTAGGTAGCCAGGGCCTCTCCTACGAGCAGTACTTC. It specifies CASSLGSQGLSYEQYF. The genes are TRBV11-2 and TRBJ2-7; the D gene is possibly TRBD1 (5 bases). The germline gives CDR1 SGHAT, CDR2 FQNNGV. V was shortened by 1 base and J by 0 bases, with 13 bases between the two germline ends. CDR3 length: 16 residues.

The rearrangement uses TRBV7-2 and TRBJ2-5, with D possibly TRBD1 on 6 matching bases. Looked up from germline, CDR1 is SGHTA and CDR2 is FQGNSA. The CDR3 is made up of 15 amino acids. V dropped 0 bases and J dropped 4 bases, with 12 bases sitting between them. The CDR3 coding sequence is TGTGCCAGCAGCTTAGCCTGGGGCAGGGGAGAGACCCAGTACTTC. It specifies CASSLAWGRGETQYF.

The genes are TRBV4-2 and TRBJ1-6; D is perhaps TRBD1 (6 bases). Germline V CDR1 and CDR2: LGHNA, YNFKEQ. This CDR3 is built from 18 residues. The V end was cut by 0 bases, the J end by 7 bases, with 19 bases between. The CDR3 loop is CASSQETGQRVQNSPLHF. The CDR3 DNA follows: TGTGCCAGCAGCCAAGAAACAGGGCAAAGGGTCCAGAATTCACCCCTCCACTTT.

This sequence joins TRBV4-2 and TRBJ1-1, with no clear D. Germline CDR1 LGHNA, CDR2 YNFKEQ. V was clipped by 2 bases and J by 6 bases, with 10 bases between them. The CDR3 has 13 amino acids. The CDR3, as DNA: TGTGCCAGCAGCCAACCCGGAGGACCTGAAGCTTTCTTT. Translating it yields CASSQPGGPEAFF.

This clone was found a few times. The chain combines TRBV14 with TRBJ2-1; the match to TRBD1 covers 7 bases. Trimming took 1 base from V and 8 from J; bases not matched to a gene: 11. CDR3 size: 16 residues. The V gene's germline CDR1 is SGHDN and CDR2 FVKESK. This CDR3 is CASSQGRDREVDEQFF. The CDR3 nucleotides are TGTGCCAGCAGCCAAGGACGCGACAGGGAAGTGGATGAGCAGTTCTTC.

The V and J genes are TRBV2 and TRBJ2-3; D is possibly TRBD2 (6 bases). CDR1 SNHLY and CDR2 FYNNEI come from the germline V gene. Trimming took 4 bases from V and 6 from J, leaving 14 bases between them. The CDR3 extends over 14 amino acids. CDR3 region: CASSAVSGDDTQYF. The CDR3 DNA reads TGTGCCAGCAGTGCGGTATCGGGGGATGATACGCAGTATTTT.

This clone was recorded a few times. The chain employs TRBV5-4 and TRBJ1-1; TRBD1 aligns across 8 bases. The CDR3 sequence is 13 residues long. V gave up 6 bases and J gave up 4 bases; unmatched junction bases: 5. In germline, CDR1 is SGHNT, CDR2 YYREEE (reference sequence). In DNA form, the CDR3 reads TGTGCCAGCACCGGACAGGGTCGCACTGAAGCTTTCTTT. It encodes CASTGQGRTEAFF.

This clone showed up just a few times. The chain joins TRBV5-4 to TRBJ1-2; the match to TRBD1 covers 9 bases. Germline lookup yields CDR1 SGHNT and CDR2 YYREEE (reference sequence). V gave up 8 bases and J gave up 6 bases; unmatched junction bases: 5. There are 12 residues in the CDR3. The CDR3 DNA reads TGTGCCAGTAGGACAGGGGAGAATGGCTACACCTTC. It yields the protein CASRTGENGYTF.

This chain links TRBV7-9 with TRBJ2-4, with 7 bases matching TRBD1. Germline lookup yields CDR1 SEHNR and CDR2 FQNEAQ (reference sequence). The CDR3 loop spans 14 amino acids. The V gene end was trimmed by 5 bases and the J gene end by 6 bases; junction bases not matched to a gene: 7. CDR3 DNA sequence: TGTGCCAGCAGCCAGATGGGACAGCCAAACATTCAGTACTTC. This codes for CASSQMGQPNIQYF.

This rearrangement joins TRBV28 to TRBJ2-2; 10 bases line up with TRBD2. Germline CDR1 and CDR2: MDHEN and SYDVKM. The V segment lost 6 bases and the J segment 2 bases; nucleotides outside the gene matches: 0. CDR3 length: 14 amino acids. The CDR3 nucleotides read TGTGCCAGCAGACTAGCGGGAAACACCGGGGAGCTGTTTTTT. Amino acids: CASRLAGNTGELFF. Full variable domain (remainder filled in from reference TRBV28 and TRBJ2-2): DVKVTQSSRYLVKRTGEKVFLECVQDMDHENMFWYRQDPGLGLRLIYFSYDVKMKEKGDIPEGYSVSREKKERFSLILESASTNQTSMYLCASRLAGNTGELFFGEGSRLTVL.

The chain recombines TRBV4-2 with TRBJ1-2; no definite D call. Per the germline V gene, CDR1 is LGHNA and CDR2 is YNFKEQ. The V and J ends lost 0 bases and 3 bases respectively, with 11 bases between them. CDR3 size: 15 residues. The DNA of the CDR3 is TGTGCCAGCAGCCAAGATCAGGAAAAGCACTATGGCTACACCTTC. It specifies CASSQDQEKHYGYTF.

CDR3 loop: CASGGGRENHQPQHF. CDR3 in DNA: TGTGCCAGCGGGGGGGGCAGGGAAAACCATCAGCCCCAGCATTTT. The chain has TRBV7-9 and TRBJ1-5, with D possibly matching TRBD1 (6 bases). V was trimmed by 8 bases and J by 5 bases, leaving 19 bases between them. The CDR3 sequence is 15 residues long. Germline V CDR1 and CDR2: SEHNR, FQNEAQ (reference sequence).